This TCR beta chain was obtained from a study of OX40 agonist ivuxolimab in advanced cancers. Broader study findings: Partial responders at 0.1-3.0 mg/kg had among the lowest clonal expansion. CD8+ T cells were the subset that, on average, had more expanded clones than CD4+.

Patients were ruled out by autoimmune disease history or systemic immunosuppression. The ends were cut back, 3 bases at V and 4 bases at J, with 13 bases in the middle. CDR3 size: 14 residues. The germline V gene encodes CDR1 SGHRS and CDR2 YFSETQ. A remark on this clone: As yet, its antigen is unknown.

The data were produced by immunoSEQ multiplex PCR, yet TCRdb's version contains in-frame clones alone and is incomplete. In the table there are 50,000 or so clones, 84% of which are singletons. The receptor's source is an adult with an advanced solid tumor such as melanoma, head and neck, liver or kidney cancer. The rearrangement uses TRBV5-1 and TRBJ2-5; D perhaps matches TRBD1 (6 bases). The source was CD4+ or CD8+ T cells sorted from blood, collected in a trial of the OX40 agonist ivuxolimab. CDR3 sequence: CASSSGELGETQYF. CDR3 sequence (DNA): TGCGCCAGCAGCTCAGGGGAGTTGGGAGAGACCCAGTACTTC.